This T cell receptor beta chain was identified in a study of CD8+ T cells in alopecia areata. On the study more broadly: Treatment of the treated patients consisted of oral tofacitinib, 5 to 10 mg twice daily. The study's findings and limits: Although TCR sharing was seen in mice, sharing across patients was less clear, possibly for HLA-related reasons.

Note on this clone: Antigen: not known.

Reverse transcribed after extraction, RNA yielded cDNA as the sequencing template. Clones were sequenced by immunoSEQ multiplex PCR, and TCRdb holds only the in-frame ones, with some missing. The data contain 200,000 or so clones, roughly two fifths of them singletons. CDR1 GTSNPN and CDR2 SVGIG come from the germline V gene (reference sequence). The V gene lost 7 bases and the J gene lost 0 bases, with 1 base spanning the gap. The length of the CDR3 is 11 residues. The treatment was: oral pan-JAK inhibitor, 5-10 mg twice daily. The material was CD4+ T cells sorted from blood, obtained at roughly week 38, from a patient treated with tofacitinib. The chain couples TRBV30 to TRBJ2-6; D uncertain. This TCR was recovered from a human donor with alopecia areata. This chain's CDR3 is CAFSGANVLTF. The DNA for the CDR3 is TGTGCCTTCTCTGGGGCCAACGTCCTGACTTTC.